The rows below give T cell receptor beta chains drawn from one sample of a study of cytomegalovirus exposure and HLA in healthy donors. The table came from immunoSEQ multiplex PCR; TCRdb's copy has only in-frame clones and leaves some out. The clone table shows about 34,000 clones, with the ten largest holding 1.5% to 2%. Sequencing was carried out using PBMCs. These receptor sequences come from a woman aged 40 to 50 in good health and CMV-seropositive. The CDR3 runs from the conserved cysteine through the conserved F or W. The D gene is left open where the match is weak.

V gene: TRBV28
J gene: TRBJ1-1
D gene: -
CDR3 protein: CATGIKAGATEAFF
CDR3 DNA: TGTGCCACCGGAATTAAGGCAGGGGCCACTGAAGCTTTCTTT

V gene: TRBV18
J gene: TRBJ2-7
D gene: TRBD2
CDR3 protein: CASSPPPGGGRTYEQYF
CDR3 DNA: TGTGCCAGCTCACCACCGCCCGGGGGGGGCCGAACCTACGAGCAGTACTTC

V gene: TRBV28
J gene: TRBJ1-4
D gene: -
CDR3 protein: CASSTNNSSGATNEKLFF
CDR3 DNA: TGTGCCAGCAGTACAAATAACTCCTCAGGGGCGACTAATGAAAAACTGTTTTTT

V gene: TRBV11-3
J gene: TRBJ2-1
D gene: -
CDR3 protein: CASSPRNYNEQFF
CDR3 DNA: TGTGCCAGCAGCCCGCGTAACTACAATGAGCAGTTCTTC

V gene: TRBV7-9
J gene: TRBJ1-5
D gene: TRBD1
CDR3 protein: CASSLGGQGYQPQHF
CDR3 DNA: TGTGCCAGCAGCTTAGGGGGACAGGGTTATCAGCCCCAGCATTTT

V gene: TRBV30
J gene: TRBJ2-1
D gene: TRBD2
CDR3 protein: CAWSVRLAGGNEQFF
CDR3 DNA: TGTGCCTGGAGTGTACGACTAGCGGGAGGGAATGAGCAGTTCTTC

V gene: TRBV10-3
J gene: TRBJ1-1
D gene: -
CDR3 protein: CAIRKGPEGMNTEAFF
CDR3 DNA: TGTGCCATCAGAAAAGGGCCGGAGGGTATGAACACTGAAGCTTTCTTT

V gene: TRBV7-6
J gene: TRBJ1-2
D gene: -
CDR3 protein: CASSQHPSKLVASF
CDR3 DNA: TGTGCCAGCAGTCAACACCCCTCGAAACTAGTGGCCTCCTTC

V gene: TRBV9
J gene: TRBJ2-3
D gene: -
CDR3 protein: CASSKSGGPDTQYF
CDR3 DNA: TGTGCCAGCAGCAAGTCCGGGGGACCAGATACGCAGTATTTT

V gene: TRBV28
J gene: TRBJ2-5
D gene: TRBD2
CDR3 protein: CASTSDSLAGFQETQYF
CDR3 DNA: TGTGCCAGCACAAGCGATTCGCTAGCGGGCTTTCAAGAGACCCAGTACTTC

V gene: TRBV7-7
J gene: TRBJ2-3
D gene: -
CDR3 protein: CASSLDSESTQYF
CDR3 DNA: TGTGCTAGCAGCTTAGATTCTGAGAGTACGCAGTATTTT

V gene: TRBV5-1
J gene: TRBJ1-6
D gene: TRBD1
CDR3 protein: CASSLGTGRGNSPLHF
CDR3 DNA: TGCGCCAGCAGCTTGGGGACAGGGCGGGGGAATTCACCCCTCCACTTT

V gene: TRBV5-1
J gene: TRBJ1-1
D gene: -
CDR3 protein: CASSFGPGQFDTEAFF
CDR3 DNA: TGCGCCAGCAGCTTCGGCCCTGGACAGTTTGACACTGAAGCTTTCTTT

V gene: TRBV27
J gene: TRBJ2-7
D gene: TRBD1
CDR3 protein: CASSFLGQGPYEQYF
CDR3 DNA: TGTGCCAGCAGTTTTTTGGGACAGGGACCCTACGAGCAGTACTTC

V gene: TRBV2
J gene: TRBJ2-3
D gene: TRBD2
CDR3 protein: CASVERGGRDTQYF
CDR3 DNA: TGTGCCAGCGTCGAGCGGGGGGGCAGGGATACGCAGTATTTT

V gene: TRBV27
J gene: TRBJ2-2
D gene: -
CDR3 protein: CASKFGRGTGELFF
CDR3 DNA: TGTGCCAGCAAGTTCGGTCGTGGCACCGGGGAGCTGTTTTTT

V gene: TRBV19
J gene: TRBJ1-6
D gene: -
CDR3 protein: CASRTPHRVNNSPLHF
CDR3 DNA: TGTGCCAGTAGGACTCCCCACAGGGTAAATAATTCACCCCTCCACTTT

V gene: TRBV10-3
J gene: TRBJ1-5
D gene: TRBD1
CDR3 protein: CAINIDRATGNQPQHF
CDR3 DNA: TGTGCCATCAACATCGACAGGGCTACGGGCAATCAGCCCCAGCATTTT

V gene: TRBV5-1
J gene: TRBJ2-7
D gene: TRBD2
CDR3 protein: CASSQTSGYEQYF
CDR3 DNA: TGCGCCAGCAGCCAGACTAGCGGGTACGAGCAGTACTTC

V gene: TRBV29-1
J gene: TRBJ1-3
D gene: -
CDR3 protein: CSAGGAGGNTIYF
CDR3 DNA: TGCAGCGCCGGAGGCGCCGGAGGAAACACCATATATTTT

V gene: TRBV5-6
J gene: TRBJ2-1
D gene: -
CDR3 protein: CASSFDGRGEQFF
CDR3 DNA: TGTGCCAGCAGCTTCGACGGACGGGGTGAGCAGTTCTTC

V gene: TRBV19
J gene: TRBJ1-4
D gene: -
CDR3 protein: CASSTQTGSNEKLFF
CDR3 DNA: TGTGCCAGTAGTACGCAAACAGGGTCTAATGAAAAACTGTTTTTT

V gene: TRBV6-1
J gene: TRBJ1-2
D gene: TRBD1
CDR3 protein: CASSAPRGRGDYGYTF
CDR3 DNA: TGTGCCAGCAGTGCCCCCCGGGGCAGGGGGGACTATGGCTACACCTTC

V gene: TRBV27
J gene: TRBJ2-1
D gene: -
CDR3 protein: CASSPQGLDEQFF
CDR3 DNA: TGTGCCAGCAGCCCACAGGGTCTCGATGAGCAGTTCTTC

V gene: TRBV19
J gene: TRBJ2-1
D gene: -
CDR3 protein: CASSFRGSYNEQFF
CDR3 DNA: TGTGCCAGTAGTTTCCGGGGGTCCTACAATGAGCAGTTCTTC

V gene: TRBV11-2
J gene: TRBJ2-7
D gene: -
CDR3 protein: CASSLGGTYEQYF
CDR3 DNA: TGTGCCAGCAGCTTAGGCGGGACCTACGAGCAGTACTTC

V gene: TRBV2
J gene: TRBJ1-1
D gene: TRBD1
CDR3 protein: CASSGTGLDTEAFF
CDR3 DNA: TGTGCCAGCAGCGGGACAGGGCTTGACACTGAAGCTTTCTTT

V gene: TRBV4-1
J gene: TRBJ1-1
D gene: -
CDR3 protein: CASSQDQAGITEAFF
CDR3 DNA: TGCGCCAGCAGCCAAGATCAGGCAGGGATAACTGAAGCTTTCTTT

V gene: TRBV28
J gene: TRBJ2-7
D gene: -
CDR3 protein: CASSFPGSHEQYF
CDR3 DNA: TGTGCCAGCAGTTTCCCCGGGTCCCACGAGCAGTACTTC

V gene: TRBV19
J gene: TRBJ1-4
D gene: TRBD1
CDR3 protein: CASSGRQGDEKLFF
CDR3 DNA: TGTGCCAGTAGTGGAAGACAGGGGGATGAAAAACTGTTTTTT

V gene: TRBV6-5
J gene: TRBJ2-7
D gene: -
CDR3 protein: CASSMTGLAYEQYF
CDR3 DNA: TGTGCCAGCAGTATGACAGGACTCGCCTACGAGCAGTACTTC

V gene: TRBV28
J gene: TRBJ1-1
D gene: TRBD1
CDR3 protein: CASSFILRRGWTEAFF
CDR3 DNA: TGTGCCAGCAGTTTTATTCTACGCAGGGGGTGGACTGAAGCTTTCTTT

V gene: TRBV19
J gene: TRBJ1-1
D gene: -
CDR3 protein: CASSQNRVGITEAFF
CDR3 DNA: TGTGCCAGTAGTCAAAACAGGGTGGGGATCACTGAAGCTTTCTTT

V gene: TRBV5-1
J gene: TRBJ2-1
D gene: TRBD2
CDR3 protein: CASRRLAGGGSYNEQFF
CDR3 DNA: TGCGCCAGCCGCCGACTAGCGGGAGGGGGGTCCTACAATGAGCAGTTCTTC

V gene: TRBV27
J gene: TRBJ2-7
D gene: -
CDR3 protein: CASSLLRGSPYEQYF
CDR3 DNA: TGTGCCAGCAGTTTACTCCGAGGGAGTCCCTACGAGCAGTACTTC

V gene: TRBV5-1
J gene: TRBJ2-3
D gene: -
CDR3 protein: CASSLGSTAITDTQYF
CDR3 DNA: TGCGCCAGCAGCTTGGGGTCGACAGCCATCACAGATACGCAGTATTTT

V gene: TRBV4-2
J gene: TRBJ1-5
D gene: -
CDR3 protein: CASSQEASRGRNQPQHF
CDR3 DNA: TGTGCCAGCAGCCAAGAGGCGTCCAGGGGCCGCAATCAGCCCCAGCATTTT

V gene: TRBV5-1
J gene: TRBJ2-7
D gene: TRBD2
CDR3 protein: CASSRETSGVEQYF
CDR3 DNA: TGCGCCAGCAGCCGGGAAACTAGCGGGGTCGAGCAGTACTTC

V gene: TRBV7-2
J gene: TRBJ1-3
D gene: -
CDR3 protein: CASSFSGSGNTIYF
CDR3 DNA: TGTGCCAGCAGCTTTAGTGGCTCTGGAAACACCATATATTTT

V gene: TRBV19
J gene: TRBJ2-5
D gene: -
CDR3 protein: CASSRLPGKVETQYF
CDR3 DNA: TGTGCCAGTAGTAGACTACCCGGGAAGGTAGAGACCCAGTACTTC

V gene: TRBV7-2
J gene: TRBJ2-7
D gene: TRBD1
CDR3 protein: CASSLSPGGLYEQYF
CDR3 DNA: TGTGCCAGCAGCTTATCGCCAGGGGGCTTATACGAGCAGTACTTC

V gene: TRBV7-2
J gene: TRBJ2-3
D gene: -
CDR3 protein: CASSLDAHSTDTQYF
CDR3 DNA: TGTGCCAGCAGCTTAGATGCGCATAGCACAGATACGCAGTATTTT

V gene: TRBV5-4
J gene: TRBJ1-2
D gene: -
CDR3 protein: CASRSGQLDGYTF
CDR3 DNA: TGTGCCAGCAGGAGCGGACAGCTTGATGGCTACACCTTC

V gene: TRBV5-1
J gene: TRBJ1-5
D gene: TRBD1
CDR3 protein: CASSLEGQGRVSNQPQHF
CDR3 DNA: TGCGCCAGCAGCTTGGAGGGACAGGGTCGGGTTAGCAATCAGCCCCAGCATTTT

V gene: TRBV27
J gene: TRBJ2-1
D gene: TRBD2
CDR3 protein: CASSLALAGLTEQFF
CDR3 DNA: TGTGCCAGCAGTTTAGCACTAGCGGGCTTGACTGAGCAGTTCTTC

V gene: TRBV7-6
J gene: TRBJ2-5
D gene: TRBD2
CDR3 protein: CASSPLPDSGGTQYF
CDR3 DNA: TGTGCCAGCAGCCCCCTCCCGGACAGCGGGGGGACCCAGTACTTC

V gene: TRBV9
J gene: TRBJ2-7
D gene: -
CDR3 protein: CASRPGLTGEQYF
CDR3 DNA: TGTGCCAGCAGACCGGGACTGACTGGCGAGCAGTACTTC

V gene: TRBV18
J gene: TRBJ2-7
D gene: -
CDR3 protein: CASSLEGGREQYF
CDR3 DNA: TGTGCCAGCTCACTAGAAGGGGGTCGCGAGCAGTACTTC

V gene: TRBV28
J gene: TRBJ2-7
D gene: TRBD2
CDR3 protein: CASGTSGRLYEQYF
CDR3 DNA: TGTGCCAGCGGGACTAGCGGGAGGTTGTACGAGCAGTACTTC

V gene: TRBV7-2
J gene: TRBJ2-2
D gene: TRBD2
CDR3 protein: CASRAGTSGANTGELFF
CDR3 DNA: TGTGCCAGCAGGGCCGGGACTAGCGGGGCGAACACCGGGGAGCTGTTTTTT

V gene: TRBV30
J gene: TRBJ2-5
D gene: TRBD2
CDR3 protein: CASRSGIGETQYF
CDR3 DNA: TGTGCCTCGAGGAGCGGGATAGGAGAGACCCAGTACTTC

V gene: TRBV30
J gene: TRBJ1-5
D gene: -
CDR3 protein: CAWSDGQGQPQHF
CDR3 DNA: TGTGCCTGGAGTGACGGACAAGGTCAGCCCCAGCATTTT

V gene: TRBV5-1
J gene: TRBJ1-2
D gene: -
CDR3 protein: CASSLFRSNYGYTF
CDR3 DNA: TGCGCCAGCAGCTTGTTCAGGTCTAACTATGGCTACACCTTC

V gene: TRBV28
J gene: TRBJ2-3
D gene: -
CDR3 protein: CASSYISTDTQYF
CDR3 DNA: TGTGCCAGCAGTTACATTAGCACAGATACGCAGTATTTT

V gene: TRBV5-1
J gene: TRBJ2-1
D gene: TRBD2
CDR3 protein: CASSSPGTIINEQFF
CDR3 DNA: TGCGCCAGCAGCTCCCCTGGGACTATTATCAATGAGCAGTTCTTC